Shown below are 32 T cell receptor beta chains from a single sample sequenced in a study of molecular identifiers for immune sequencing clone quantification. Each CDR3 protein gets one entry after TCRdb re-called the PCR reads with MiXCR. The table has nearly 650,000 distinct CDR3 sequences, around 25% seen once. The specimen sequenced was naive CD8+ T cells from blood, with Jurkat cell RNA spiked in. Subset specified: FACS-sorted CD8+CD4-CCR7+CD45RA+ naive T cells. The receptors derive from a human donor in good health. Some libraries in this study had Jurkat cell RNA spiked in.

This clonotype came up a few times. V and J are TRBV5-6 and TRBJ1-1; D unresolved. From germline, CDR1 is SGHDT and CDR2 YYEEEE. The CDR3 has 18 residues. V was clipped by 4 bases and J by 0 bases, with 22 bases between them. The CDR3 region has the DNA TGTGCCAGCAGCCCACCCAGGCCAGTGGCAGTAGTGAACACTGAAGCTTTCTTT. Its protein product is CASSPPRPVAVVNTEAFF.

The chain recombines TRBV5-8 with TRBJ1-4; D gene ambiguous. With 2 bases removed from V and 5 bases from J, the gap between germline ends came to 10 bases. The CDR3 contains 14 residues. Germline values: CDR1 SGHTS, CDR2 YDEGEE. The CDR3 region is CASSLVRENEKLFF. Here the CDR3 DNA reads TGTGCCAGCAGCTTAGTAAGAGAAAATGAAAAACTGTTTTTT.

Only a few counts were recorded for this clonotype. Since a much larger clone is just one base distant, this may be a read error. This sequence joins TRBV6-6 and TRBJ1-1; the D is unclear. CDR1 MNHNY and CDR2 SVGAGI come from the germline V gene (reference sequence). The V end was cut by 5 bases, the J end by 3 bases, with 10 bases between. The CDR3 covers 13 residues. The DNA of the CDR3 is TGTGCCAGCAGTGTACTGGGGTACACTGAAGCTTTCTTT. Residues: CASSVLGYTEAFF.

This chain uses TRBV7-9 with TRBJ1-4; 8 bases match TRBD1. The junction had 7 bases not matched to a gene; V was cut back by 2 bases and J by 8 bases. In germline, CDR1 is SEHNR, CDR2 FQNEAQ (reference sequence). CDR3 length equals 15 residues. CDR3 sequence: CASSLTGTGGEKLFF. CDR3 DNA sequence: TGTGCCAGCAGCTTAACCGGGACAGGTGGAGAAAAACTGTTTTTT.

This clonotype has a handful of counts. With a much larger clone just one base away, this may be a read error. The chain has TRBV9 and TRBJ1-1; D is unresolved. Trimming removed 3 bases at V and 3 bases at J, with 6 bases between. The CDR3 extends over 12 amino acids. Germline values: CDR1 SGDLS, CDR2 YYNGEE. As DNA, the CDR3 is TGTGCCAGCAGCGAAGCGGACACTGAAGCTTTCTTT. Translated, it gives CASSEADTEAFF.

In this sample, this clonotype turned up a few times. This CDR3 is CASSYSSWGYEQFF. CDR3 in DNA: TGTGCCAGCAGTTACTCGAGTTGGGGGTATGAGCAGTTCTTC. The chain employs TRBV6-5 and TRBJ2-1, with D perhaps given as TRBD1 or TRBD2 (5 bases each). Germline V lookup: CDR1 MNHEY, CDR2 SVGAGI. V dropped 0 bases and J dropped 8 bases, with 11 bases sitting between them. The CDR3 loop spans 14 amino acids.

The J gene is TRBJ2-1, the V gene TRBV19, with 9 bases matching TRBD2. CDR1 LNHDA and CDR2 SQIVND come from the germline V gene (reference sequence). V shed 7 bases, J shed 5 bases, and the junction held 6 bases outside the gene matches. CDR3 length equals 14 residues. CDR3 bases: TGTGCCAGTATGTCTCTAGCGGGGAACAATGAGCAGTTCTTC. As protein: CASMSLAGNNEQFF.

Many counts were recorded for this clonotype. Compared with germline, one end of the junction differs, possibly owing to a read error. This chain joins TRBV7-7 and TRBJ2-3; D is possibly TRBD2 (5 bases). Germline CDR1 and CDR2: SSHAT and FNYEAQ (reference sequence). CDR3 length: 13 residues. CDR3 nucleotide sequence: TGTGCTAGCAGCTTAGCGCCTTCAGATACGCAGTATTTT. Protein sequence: CASSLAPSDTQYF.

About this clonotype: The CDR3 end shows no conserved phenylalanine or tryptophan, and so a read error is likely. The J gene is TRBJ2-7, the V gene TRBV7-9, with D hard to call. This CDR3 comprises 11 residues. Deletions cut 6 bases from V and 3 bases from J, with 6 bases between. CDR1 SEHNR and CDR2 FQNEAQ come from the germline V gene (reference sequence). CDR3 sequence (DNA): TGTGCCAGCAGTAGAAACTACGAGCAGTACTCC. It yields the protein CASSRNYEQYS.

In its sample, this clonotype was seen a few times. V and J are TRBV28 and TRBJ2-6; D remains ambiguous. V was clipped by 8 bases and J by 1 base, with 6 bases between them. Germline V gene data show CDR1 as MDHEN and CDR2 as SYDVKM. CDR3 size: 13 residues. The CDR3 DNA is TGTGCCAGCGCCTTATCTGGGGCCAACGTCCTGACTTTC. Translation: CASALSGANVLTF.

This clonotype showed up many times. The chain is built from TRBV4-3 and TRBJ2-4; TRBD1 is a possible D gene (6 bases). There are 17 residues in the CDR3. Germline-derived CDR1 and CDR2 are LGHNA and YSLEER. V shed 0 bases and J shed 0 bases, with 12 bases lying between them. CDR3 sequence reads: CASSQDQQGIAKNIQYF. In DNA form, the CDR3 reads TGCGCCAGCAGCCAAGACCAACAGGGAATAGCCAAAAACATTCAGTACTTC.

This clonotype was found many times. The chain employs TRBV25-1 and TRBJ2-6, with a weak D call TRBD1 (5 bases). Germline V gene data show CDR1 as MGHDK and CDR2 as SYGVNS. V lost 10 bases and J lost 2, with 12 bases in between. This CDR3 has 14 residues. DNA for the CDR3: TGTGCCACGAGTCAGGGAACTGGGGCCAACGTCCTGACTTTC. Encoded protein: CATSQGTGANVLTF.

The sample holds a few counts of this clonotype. CDR3 protein: CASRLGGHTEAFF. The CDR3 region has the DNA TGTGCCAGCAGGCTCGGGGGACACACTGAAGCTTTCTTT. The chain couples TRBV7-6 to TRBJ1-1, with D maybe TRBD1 (5 bases). This CDR3 has 13 amino acids. The germline gives CDR1 SGHVS, CDR2 FNYEAQ. The germline V and J ends were trimmed by 6 bases and 3 bases, with 11 bases remaining between them.

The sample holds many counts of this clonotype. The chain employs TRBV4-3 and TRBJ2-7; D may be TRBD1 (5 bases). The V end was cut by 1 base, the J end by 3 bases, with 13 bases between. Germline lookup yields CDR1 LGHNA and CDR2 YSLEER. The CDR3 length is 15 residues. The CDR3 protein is CASSQVLGRVYEQYF. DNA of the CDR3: TGCGCCAGCAGCCAAGTTCTCGGCAGGGTCTACGAGCAGTACTTC.

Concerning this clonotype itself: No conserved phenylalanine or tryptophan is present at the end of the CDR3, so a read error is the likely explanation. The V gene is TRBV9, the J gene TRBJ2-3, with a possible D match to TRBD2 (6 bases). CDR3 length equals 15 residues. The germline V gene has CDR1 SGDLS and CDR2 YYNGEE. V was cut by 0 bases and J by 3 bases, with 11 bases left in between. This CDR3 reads CASSVDSGRTDTQYS. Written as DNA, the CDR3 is TGTGCCAGCAGCGTAGATTCCGGGAGAACAGATACGCAGTATTCT.

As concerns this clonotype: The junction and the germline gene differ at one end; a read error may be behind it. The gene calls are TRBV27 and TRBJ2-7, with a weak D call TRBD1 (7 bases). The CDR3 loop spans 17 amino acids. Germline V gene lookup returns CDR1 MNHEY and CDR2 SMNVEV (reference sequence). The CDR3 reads CASSLVGVRTGGRERYF. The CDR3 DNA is TGCGCCAGCAGTTTAGTTGGTGTAAGGACAGGAGGGCGAGAGCGGTACTTC.

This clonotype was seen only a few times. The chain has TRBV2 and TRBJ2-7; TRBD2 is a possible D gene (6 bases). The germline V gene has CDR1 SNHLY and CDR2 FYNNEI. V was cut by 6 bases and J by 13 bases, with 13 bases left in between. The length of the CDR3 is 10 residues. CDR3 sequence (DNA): TGTGCCAGCAGATACCGGGACTGCTACTTC. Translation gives CASRYRDCYF.

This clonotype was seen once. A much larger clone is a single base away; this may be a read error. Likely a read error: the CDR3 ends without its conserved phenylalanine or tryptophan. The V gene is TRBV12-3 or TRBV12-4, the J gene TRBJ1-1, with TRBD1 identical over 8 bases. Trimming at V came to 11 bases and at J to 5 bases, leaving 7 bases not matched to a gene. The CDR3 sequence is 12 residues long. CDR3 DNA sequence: TGTGCCGTCCTCAGGGGGCAGACTGAAGCTTTCTAT. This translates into CAVLRGQTEAFY.

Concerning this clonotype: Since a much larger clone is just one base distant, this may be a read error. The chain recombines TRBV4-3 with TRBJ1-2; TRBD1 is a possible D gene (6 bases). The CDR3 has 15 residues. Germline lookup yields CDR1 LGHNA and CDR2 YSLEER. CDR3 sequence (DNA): TGCGCCGGCAGCCCTTCTTGGACAGCTATCTATGGCTACACCTTC. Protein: CAGSPSWTAIYGYTF.

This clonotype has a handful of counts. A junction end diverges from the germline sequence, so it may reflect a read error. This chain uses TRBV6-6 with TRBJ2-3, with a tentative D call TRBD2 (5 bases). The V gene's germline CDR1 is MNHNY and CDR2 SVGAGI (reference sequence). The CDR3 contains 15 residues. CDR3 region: CASSYSSASTDTRYF. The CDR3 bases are TGTGCCAGCAGTTACTCGAGTGCTAGCACAGATACGCGGTATTTT.

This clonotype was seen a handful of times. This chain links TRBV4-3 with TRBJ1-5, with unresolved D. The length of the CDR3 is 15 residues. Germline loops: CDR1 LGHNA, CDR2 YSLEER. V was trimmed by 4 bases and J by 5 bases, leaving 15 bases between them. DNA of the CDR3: TGCGCCAGCAGCCCTCTTCGGGGAGCGGATCAGCCCCAGCATTTT. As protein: CASSPLRGADQPQHF.

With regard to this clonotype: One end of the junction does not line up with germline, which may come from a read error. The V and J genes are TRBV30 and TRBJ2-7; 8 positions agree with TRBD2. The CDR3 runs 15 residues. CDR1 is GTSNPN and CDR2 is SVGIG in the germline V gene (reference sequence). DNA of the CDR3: TGTGCCTGGAGGGGCCTGGTAGCGGGAAGGTACGAGCAGTGCTTC. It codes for CAWRGLVAGRYEQCF.

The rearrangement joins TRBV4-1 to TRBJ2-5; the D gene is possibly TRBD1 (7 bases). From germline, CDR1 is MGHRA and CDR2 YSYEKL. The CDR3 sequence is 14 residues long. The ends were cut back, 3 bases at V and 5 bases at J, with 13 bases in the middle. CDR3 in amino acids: CASSQSRGVETQYF. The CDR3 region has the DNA TGCGCCAGCAGCCAGAGCAGGGGGGTGGAGACCCAGTACTTC.

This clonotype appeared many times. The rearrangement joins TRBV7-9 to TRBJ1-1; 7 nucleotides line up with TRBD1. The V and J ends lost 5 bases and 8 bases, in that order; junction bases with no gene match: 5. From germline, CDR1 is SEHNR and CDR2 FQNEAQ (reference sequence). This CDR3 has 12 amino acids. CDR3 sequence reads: CASSPAGQEAFF. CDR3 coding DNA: TGTGCCAGCAGCCCAGCGGGACAGGAAGCTTTCTTT.

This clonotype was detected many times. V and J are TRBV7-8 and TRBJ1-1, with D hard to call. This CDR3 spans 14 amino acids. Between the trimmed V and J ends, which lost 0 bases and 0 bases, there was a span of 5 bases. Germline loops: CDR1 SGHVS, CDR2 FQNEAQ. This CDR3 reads CASSLAPMNTEAFF. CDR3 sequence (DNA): TGTGCCAGCAGCTTAGCCCCGATGAACACTGAAGCTTTCTTT.

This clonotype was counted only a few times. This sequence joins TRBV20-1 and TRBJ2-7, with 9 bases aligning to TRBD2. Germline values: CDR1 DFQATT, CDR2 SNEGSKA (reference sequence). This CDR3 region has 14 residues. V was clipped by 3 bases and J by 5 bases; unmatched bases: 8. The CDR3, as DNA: TGCAGTGCTAGCGCCGGGACTAGCATCCACGAGCAGTACTTC. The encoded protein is CSASAGTSIHEQYF.

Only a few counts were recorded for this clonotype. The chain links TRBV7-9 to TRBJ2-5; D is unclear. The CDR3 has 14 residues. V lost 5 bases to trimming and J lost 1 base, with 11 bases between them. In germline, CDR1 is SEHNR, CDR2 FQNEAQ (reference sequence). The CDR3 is CASSQHGSQETQYF. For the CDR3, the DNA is TGTGCCAGCAGCCAACACGGAAGCCAAGAGACCCAGTACTTC.

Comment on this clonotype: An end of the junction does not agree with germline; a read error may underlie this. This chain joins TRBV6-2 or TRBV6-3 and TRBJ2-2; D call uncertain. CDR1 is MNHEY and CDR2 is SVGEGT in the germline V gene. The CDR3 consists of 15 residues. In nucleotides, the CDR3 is TGTGCCAGCAGCACGGATCTCGCGAACACCGAGGAGCTGTTTTTT. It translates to CASSTDLANTEELFF.

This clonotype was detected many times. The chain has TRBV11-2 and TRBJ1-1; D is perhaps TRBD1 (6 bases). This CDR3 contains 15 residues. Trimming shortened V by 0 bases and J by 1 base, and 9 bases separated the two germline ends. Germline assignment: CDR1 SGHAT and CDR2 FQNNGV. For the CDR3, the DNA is TGTGCCAGCAGCTTAGATTACAGGGAGAACACTGAAGCTTTCTTT. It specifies CASSLDYRENTEAFF.

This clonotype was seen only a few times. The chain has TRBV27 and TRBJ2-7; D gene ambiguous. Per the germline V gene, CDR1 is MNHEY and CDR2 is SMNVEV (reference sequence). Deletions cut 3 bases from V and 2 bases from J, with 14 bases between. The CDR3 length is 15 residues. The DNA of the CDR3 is TGTGCCAGCAGTTTTATCGGGCGCAGAGCCTACGAGCAGTACTTC. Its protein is CASSFIGRRAYEQYF.

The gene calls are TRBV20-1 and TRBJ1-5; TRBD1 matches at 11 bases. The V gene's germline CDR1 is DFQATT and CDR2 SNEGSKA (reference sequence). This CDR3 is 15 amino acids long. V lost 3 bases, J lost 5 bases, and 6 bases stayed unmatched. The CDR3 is CSASLRGQGDQPQHF. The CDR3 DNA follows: TGCAGTGCTAGTTTGAGGGGACAGGGGGATCAGCCCCAGCATTTT.

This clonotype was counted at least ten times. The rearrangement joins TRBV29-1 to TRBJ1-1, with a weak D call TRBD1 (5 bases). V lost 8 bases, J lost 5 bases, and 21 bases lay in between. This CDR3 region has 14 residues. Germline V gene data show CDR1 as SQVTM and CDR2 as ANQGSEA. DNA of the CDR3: TGCAGCTCTTGGGGGGAGGGAGGGTCTACTGAAGCTTTCTTT. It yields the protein CSSWGEGGSTEAFF.